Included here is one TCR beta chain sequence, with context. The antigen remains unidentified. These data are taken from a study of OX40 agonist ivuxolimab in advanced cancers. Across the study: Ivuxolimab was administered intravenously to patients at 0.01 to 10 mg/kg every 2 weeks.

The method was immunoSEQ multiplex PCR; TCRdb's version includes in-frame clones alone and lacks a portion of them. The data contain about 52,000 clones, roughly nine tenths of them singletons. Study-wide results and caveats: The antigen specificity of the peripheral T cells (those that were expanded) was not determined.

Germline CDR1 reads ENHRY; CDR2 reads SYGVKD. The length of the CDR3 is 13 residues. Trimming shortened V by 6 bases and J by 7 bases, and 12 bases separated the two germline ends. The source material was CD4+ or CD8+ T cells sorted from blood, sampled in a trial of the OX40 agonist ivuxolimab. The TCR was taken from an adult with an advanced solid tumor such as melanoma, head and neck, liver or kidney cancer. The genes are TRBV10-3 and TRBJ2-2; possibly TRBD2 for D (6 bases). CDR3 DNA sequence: TGTGCCATCAGCGGGAGTGTAGGCGGGGAGCTGTTTTTT. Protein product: CAISGSVGGELFF.